This T cell receptor (beta chain) is drawn from a study of regulatory T cells in long-lasting Graves disease. Sample time point: persistent/refractory GD, antithyroid drugs over 5 years with positive TRAb. TCR sequences were obtained from RNA taken from PBMCs. This CDR3 is built from 14 residues. V was pared by 7 bases and J by 0 bases, with 7 bases between. Germline assignment: CDR1 SNHLY and CDR2 FYNNEI. Overall study findings and caveats: Persistent disease preferred TRBV28, TRBJ1-2 and TRBJ2-5; new disease, TRBV20-1 and TRBJ2-1. A reduction in accuracy may have resulted from the small sample size. Patients with persistent Graves' had lower TCR diversity than newly diagnosed patients.

For TCR beta, libraries came from iRepertoire HTBI primers and Arm-PCR of CDR3 regions. Source study methods: Samples jointly harbored about 62 TRBV and more than eleven TRBJ segments. TCRdb redid the calling of the multiplex PCR reads with MiXCR, one entry per CDR3 protein. For this entry, the V and J calls and clone size follow TCRdb and not the study's own pipeline. The sample holds 350,000 to 450,000 distinct CDR3 sequences, roughly 20% seen once. This clonotype was seen many times. Its antigen is as yet unknown. The clonotype originates from a female donor with Graves disease. The gene calls are TRBV2 and TRBJ1-6; D is unclear. The source was peripheral blood mononuclear cells (PBMCs), collected when the disease was refractory, from a patient treated with antithyroid drugs. CDR3: CASKSGSYNSPLHF. CDR3 bases: TGTGCCAGCAAGTCGGGCTCCTATAATTCACCCCTCCACTTT.